Included here is one T cell receptor beta chain sequence, with context. No antigen is known for it. This record comes from a study of blood T cells in healthy people across ages. Study-wide context: Capture via template switching afforded approximately one barcoded beta molecule per two T cells. Findings and caveats of the study: Age showed a roughly linear inverse relationship with TCR beta diversity per million T cells.

At least 6 micrograms of total RNA were extracted per sample. The length of the CDR3 is 14 residues. Trimming took 0 bases from V and 8 from J, leaving 12 bases between them. The germline CDR1 and CDR2 sequences are SGDLS and YYNGEE. Alongside a J-beta primer mix, a sample-barcoded 5' primer served in a second PCR lasting about 7 to 12 cycles. Each cDNA was tagged by a template-switch adaptor containing 12 random nucleotides. TCRdb recomputed calls from the 5' RACE reads with MiXCR, one row per CDR3 protein. The sample shows about 640,000 distinct CDR3 sequences, roughly 53% of them seen only once. The receptor was isolated from a man aged 55 to 70 in good health. This chain connects TRBV9 to TRBJ2-1, with a possible D match to TRBD2 (5 bases). The specimen sequenced was blood. CDR3 sequence reads: CASSVEPSSDEQFF. The CDR3, as DNA: TGTGCCAGCAGCGTAGAGCCTAGTAGCGATGAGCAGTTCTTC.